This paragraph reports one T cell receptor (beta chain). The data originate from a study of shared clonotypes between healthy human individuals. CD8 cells classed as naive were CD45RO-negative and positively selected for CCR7, excluding terminally differentiated effector memory CD45RA+ cells. Libraries were prepared by immunoSEQ multiplex PCR; TCRdb keeps only in-frame clonotypes and omits some of them. Of 450,000 to 700,000 clones listed, just under 97% are singletons. There are 17 residues in the CDR3. V lost 8 bases and J 4 bases, leaving 26 bases between the germline ends. The germline V gene encodes CDR1 SNHLY and CDR2 FYNNEI.

The receptor comes from a woman under 40 in good health. Sample: naive CD8+ T cells sorted from blood. The rearrangement joins TRBV2 to TRBJ1-1; a possible D gene is TRBD1 (5 bases). The CDR3 spells CASSESMRGRAGTEAFF. The CDR3 DNA reads as TGTGCCAGCTCCGAGAGCATGAGGGGCCGGGCGGGCACTGAAGCTTTCTTT. The variable domain in full, completed from reference TRBV2 and TRBJ1-1, reads EPEVTQTPSHQVTQMGQEVILRCVPISNHLYFYWYRQILGQKVEFLVSFYNNEISEKSEIFDDQFSVERPDGSNFTLKIRSTKLEDSAMYFCASSESMRGRAGTEAFFGQGTRLTVV.